The sequence of this T cell receptor (beta chain) was determined in a study of regulatory T cells in long-lasting Graves disease. This CDR3 contains 14 residues. V was pared by 3 bases and J by 4 bases, with 10 bases between. Germline V gene sequence: CDR1 SEHNR, CDR2 FQNEAQ (reference sequence). Both iRepertoire HTBI primers and Arm-PCR of CDR3 regions were used to build the TCR beta libraries. TCRdb reprocessed the multiplex PCR reads with MiXCR, giving one entry per CDR3 protein. The sample lists hundreds of thousands of distinct CDR3 sequences, about 16% occurring once. This clonotype was detected many times. Time point reported: newly diagnosed GD, antithyroid drugs for less than 3 months. With RNA extracted from PBMCs as input, the TCR library was made. EDTA tubes were used for drawing about 9 milliliters of peripheral blood. This sample also belongs to another study, concerning T cells in Graves' hyperthyroidism and ophthalmopathy. In that study: Researchers report that a 13 V-J model separated ophthalmopathy from stable hyperthyroidism.

This specimen was peripheral blood mononuclear cells (PBMCs), taken at new diagnosis, from a patient treated with antithyroid drugs. This clonotype was obtained from a woman in her twenties or thirties with Graves disease. The chain is built from TRBV7-9 and TRBJ1-5; D not resolved. This chain's CDR3 is CASSFSGTNQPQHF. CDR3 coding DNA: TGTGCCAGCAGCTTTAGCGGCACAAATCAGCCCCAGCATTTT.